The present TCR beta chain was sequenced within a study of blood T cells in healthy people across ages. About the study: Through template switching, about one barcoded beta molecule was captured per two T cells, as measured in model experiments.

Study-level results: Roughly linear age-related decline in beta diversity appeared, significant by age 40.

Isolated per sample were at least 6.5 million PBMCs. The CDR3 length is 12 residues. The V and J ends lost 1 base and 15 bases, in that order; junction bases with no gene match: 5. The V gene's germline CDR1 is SNHLY and CDR2 FYNNEI. A second PCR of 7 to 11 cycles used a sample-barcoded 5' primer and a J-beta primer mix. Each cDNA molecule carried a tag from a template-switch adaptor that contained 12 random nucleotides. TCRdb reanalysed the 5' RACE reads using MiXCR and keeps one entry per CDR3 protein. The sample lists about 650,000 distinct CDR3 sequences, roughly 32% occurring once. This clonotype was detected only once. Its specificity is unknown.

The chain is built from TRBV2 and TRBJ1-5; TRBD1 aligns across 8 bases. This clonotype originated in a woman aged 80 or over in good health. Sequences were obtained from blood. CDR3 bases: TGTGCCAGCAGTGAAGACAGGGGGGTCGGGCATTTT. Protein sequence: CASSEDRGVGHF.